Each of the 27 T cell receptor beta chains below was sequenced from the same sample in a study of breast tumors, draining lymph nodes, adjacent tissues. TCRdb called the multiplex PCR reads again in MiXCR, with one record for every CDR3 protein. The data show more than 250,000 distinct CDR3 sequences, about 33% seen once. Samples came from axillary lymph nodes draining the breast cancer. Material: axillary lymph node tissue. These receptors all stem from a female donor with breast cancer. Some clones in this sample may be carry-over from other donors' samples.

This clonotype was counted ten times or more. The CDR3 DNA follows: TGTGCCAGCAGCCTAAGTGCCGGTGACAGCACCACAGATACGCAGTATTTT. This sequence encodes CASSLSAGDSTTDTQYF. The genes are TRBV9 and TRBJ2-3; the D gene is possibly TRBD1 (5 bases). CDR1 SGDLS and CDR2 YYNGEE come from the germline V gene. There are 17 residues in the CDR3. Trimming pared 4 bases from V and 2 bases from J, leaving 20 bases between.

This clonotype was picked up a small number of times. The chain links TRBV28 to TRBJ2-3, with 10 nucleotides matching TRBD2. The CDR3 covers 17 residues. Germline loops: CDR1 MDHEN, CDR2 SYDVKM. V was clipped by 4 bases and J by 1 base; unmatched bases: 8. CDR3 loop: CASSSSPGTSGTDTQYF. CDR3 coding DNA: TGTGCCAGCAGTTCATCACCCGGGACTAGCGGCACAGATACGCAGTATTTT.

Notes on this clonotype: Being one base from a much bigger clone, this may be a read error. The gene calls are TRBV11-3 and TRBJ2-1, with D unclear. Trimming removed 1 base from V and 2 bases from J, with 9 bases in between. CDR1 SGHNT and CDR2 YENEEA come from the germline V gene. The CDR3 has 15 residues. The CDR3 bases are TGTGCCAGCAGCTTAGGAGAAAGTACCTACAATGAGCAGTTCTTC. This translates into CASSLGESTYNEQFF.

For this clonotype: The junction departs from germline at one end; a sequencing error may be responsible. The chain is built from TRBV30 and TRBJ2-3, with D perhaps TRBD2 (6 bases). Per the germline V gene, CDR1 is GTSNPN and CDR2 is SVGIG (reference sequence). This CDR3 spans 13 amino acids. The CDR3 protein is CAWSDGSTDTRYF. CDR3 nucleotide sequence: TGTGCCTGGAGTGACGGGAGCACAGATACGCGGTATTTT.

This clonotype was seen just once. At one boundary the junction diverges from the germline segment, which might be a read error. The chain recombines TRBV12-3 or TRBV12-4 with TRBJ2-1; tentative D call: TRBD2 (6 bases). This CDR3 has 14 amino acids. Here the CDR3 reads CASGILATYNEQLF. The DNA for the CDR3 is TGTGCCAGCGGAATCCTAGCGACCTACAATGAGCAGCTCTTC.

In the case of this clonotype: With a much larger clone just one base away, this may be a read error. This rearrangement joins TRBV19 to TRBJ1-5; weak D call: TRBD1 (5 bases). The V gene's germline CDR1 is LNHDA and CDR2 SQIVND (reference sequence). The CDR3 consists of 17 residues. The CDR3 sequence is CASSKFKGDRSNQPQPF. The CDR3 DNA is TGTGCCAGTAGTAAATTTAAAGGGGACCGCAGCAATCAGCCCCAGCCTTTT.

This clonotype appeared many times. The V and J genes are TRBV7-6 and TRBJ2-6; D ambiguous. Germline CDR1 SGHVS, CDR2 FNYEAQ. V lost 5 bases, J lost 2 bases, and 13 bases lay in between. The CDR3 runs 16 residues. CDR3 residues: CASSPSPYAGANVLTF. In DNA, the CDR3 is TGTGCCAGCAGCCCCTCACCATACGCTGGGGCCAACGTCCTGACTTTC.

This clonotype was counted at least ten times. CDR3 residues: CATKGDRSGSTGELFF. CDR3 nucleotides: TGTGCCACCAAAGGAGACCGAAGCGGGAGCACCGGGGAGCTGTTTTTT. The rearrangement joins TRBV15 to TRBJ2-2; TRBD2 agrees at 8 bases. This CDR3 has 16 amino acids. Unmatched junction bases numbered 11, after V lost 7 bases and J lost 4 bases. The germline gives CDR1 LNHNV, CDR2 YYDKDF (reference sequence).

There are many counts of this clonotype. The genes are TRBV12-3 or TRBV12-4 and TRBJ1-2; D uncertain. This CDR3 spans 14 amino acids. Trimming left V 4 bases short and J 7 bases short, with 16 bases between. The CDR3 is CASSSNSVRTGYTF. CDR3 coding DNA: TGTGCCAGCAGTTCAAACAGCGTCCGGACTGGCTACACCTTC.

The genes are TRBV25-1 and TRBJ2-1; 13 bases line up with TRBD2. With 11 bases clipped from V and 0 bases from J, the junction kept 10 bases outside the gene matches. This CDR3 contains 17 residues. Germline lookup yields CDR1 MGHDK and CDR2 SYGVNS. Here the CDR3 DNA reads TGTGCCTGGAAGCGGGGACTAGCGGGATTCTCCTACAATGAGCAGTTCTTC. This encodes CAWKRGLAGFSYNEQFF.

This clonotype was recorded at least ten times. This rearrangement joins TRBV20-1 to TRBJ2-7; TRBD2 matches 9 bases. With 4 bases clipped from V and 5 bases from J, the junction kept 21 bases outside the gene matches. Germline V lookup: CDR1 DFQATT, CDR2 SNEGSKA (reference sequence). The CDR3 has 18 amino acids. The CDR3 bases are TGCAGTGCTATACCCACGAACCGGAGGGCTAGCGGGAACAACGAGCAGTACTTC. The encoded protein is CSAIPTNRRASGNNEQYF.

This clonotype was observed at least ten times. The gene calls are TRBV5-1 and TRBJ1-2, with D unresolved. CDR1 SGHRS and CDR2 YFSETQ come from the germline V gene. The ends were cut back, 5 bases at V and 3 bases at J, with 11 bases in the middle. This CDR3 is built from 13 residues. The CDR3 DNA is TGCGCCAGCAGGTCCTTAAGGGACTATGGCTACACCTTC. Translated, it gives CASRSLRDYGYTF.

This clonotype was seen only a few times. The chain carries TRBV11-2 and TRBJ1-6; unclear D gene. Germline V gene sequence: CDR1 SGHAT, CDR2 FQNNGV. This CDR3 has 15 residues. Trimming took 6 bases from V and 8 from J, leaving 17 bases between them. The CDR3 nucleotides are TGTGCCAGCAGTCGGCCCGCCGGGTCGTATTCACCCCTCCACTTT. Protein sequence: CASSRPAGSYSPLHF.

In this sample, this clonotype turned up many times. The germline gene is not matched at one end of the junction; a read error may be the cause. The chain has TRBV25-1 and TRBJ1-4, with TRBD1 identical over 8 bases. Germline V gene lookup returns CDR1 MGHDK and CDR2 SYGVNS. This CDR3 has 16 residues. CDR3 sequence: CASSEHTGGSNEKLFF. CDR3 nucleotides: TGTGCCAGCAGTGAACACACAGGGGGATCTAACGAAAAACTGTTTTTT.

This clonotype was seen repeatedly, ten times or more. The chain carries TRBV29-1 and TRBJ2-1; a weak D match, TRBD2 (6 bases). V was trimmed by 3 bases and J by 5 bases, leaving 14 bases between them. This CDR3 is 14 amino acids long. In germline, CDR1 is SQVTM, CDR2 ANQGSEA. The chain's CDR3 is CSVDIIGGDNEQFF. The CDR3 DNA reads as TGCAGCGTTGATATTATCGGAGGGGACAATGAGCAGTTCTTC.

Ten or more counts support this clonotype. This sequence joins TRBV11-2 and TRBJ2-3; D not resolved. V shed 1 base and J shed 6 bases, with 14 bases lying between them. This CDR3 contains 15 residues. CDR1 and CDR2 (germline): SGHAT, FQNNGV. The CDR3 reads CASSLVGRDGDTQYF. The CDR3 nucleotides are TGTGCCAGCAGCTTAGTTGGTAGGGATGGCGATACGCAGTATTTT. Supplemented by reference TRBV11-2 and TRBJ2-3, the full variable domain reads EAGVAQSPRYKIIEKRQSVAFWCNPISGHATLYWYQQILGQGPKLLIQFQNNGVVDDSQLPKDRFSAERLKGVDSTLKIQPAKLEDSAVYLCASSLVGRDGDTQYFGPGTRLTVL.

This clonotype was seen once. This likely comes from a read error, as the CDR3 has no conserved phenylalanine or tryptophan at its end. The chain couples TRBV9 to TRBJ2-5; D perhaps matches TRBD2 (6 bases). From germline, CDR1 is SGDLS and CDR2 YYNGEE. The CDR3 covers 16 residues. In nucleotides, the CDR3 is TGCGCCAGCAGCCAGGACTACCGACAGTCACGAGAGACCCAGTACTCC. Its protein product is CASSQDYRQSRETQYS.

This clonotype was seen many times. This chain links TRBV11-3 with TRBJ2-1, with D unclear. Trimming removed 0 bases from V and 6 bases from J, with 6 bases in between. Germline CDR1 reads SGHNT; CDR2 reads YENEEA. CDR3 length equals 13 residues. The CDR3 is CASSLDLANEQFF. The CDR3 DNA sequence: TGTGCCAGCAGCTTAGATTTGGCCAATGAGCAGTTCTTC. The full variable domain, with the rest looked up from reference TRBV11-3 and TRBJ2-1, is EAGVVQSPRYKIIEKKQPVAFWCNPISGHNTLYWYLQNLGQGPELLIRYENEEAVDDSQLPKDRFSAERLKGVDSTLKIQPAELGDSAVYLCASSLDLANEQFFGPGTRLTVL.

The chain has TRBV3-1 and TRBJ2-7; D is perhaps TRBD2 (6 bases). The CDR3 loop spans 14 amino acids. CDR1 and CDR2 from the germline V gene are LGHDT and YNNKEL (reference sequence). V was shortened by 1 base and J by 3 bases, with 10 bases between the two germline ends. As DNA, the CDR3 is TGTGCCAGCAGCCAAGTCGGGGGAAGCTACGAGCAGTACTTC. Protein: CASSQVGGSYEQYF.

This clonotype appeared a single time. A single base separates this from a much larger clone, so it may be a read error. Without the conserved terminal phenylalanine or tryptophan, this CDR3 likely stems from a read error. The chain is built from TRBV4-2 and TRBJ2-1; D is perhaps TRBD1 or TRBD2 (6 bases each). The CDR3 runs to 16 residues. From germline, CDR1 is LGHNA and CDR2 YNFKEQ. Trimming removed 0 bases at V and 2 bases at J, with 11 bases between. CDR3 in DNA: TGTGCCAGCAGCCAAGATCAGGGGAGGCCCTACAATGAGCAGTTCCTC. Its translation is CASSQDQGRPYNEQFL.

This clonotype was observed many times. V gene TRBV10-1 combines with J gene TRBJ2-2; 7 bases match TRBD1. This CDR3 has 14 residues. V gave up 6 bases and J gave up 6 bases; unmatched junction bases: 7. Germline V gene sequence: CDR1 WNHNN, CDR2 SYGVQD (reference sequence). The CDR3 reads CASSDRVVAGELFF. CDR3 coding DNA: TGCGCCAGCAGCGACAGGGTTGTCGCCGGGGAGCTGTTTTTT.

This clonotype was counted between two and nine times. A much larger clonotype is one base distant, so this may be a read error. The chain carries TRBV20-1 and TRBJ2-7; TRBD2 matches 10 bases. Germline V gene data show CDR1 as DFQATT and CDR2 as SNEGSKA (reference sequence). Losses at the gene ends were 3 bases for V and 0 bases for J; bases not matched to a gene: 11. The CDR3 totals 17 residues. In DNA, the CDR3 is TGCAGTGCTAGTCCTAGCGGGAGCGTTTCGGGCTCCTACGAGCAGTACTTC. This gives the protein CSASPSGSVSGSYEQYF.

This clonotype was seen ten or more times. The CDR3 nucleotides are TGCAGTGCTTTCAGGAGCGGGAGGCCGGGCGAGGAGCAGTTCTTC. This sequence encodes CSAFRSGRPGEEQFF. V and J are TRBV20-1 and TRBJ2-1, with 9 bases matching TRBD2. Germline CDR1 reads DFQATT; CDR2 reads SNEGSKA (reference sequence). The CDR3 consists of 15 residues. V was pared by 5 bases and J by 10 bases, with 15 bases of the junction left unmatched.

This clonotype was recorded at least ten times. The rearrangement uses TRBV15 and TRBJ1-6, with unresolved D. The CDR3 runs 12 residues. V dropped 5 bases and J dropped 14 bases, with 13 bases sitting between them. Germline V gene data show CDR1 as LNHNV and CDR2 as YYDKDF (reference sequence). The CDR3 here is CATSGRTGALHF. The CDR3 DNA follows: TGTGCCACCAGCGGAAGGACCGGGGCCCTCCACTTT.

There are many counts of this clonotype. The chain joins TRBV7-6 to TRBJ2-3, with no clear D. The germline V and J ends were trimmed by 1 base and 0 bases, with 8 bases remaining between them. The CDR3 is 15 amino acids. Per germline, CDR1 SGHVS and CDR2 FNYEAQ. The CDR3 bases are TGTGCCAGCAGCTTAGAGACGTCGAGCACAGATACGCAGTATTTT. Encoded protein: CASSLETSSTDTQYF. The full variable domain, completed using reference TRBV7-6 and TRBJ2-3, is GAGVSQSPRYKVTKRGQDVALRCDPISGHVSLYWYRQALGQGPEFLTYFNYEAQQDKSGLPNDRFSAERPEGSISTLTIQRTEQRDSAMYRCASSLETSSTDTQYFGPGTRLTVL.

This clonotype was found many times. As DNA, the CDR3 is TGCGCCAGCAGTGACTGGGACTCCCCGGGGAATGAGCAGTTCTTC. Amino acids: CASSDWDSPGNEQFF. The V gene is TRBV10-2, the J gene TRBJ2-1; D is perhaps TRBD2 (6 bases). This CDR3 contains 15 residues. CDR1 and CDR2 (germline): WSHSY, SAAADI. With 3 bases removed from V and 7 bases from J, the gap between germline ends came to 16 bases.

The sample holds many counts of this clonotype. DNA for the CDR3: TGCAGTGCTACGGTGCTAGCGGGAGAAGCTATCTCCTACAATGAGCAGTTCTTC. It translates to CSATVLAGEAISYNEQFF. The chain carries TRBV20-1 and TRBJ2-1, with 10 bases matching TRBD2. This CDR3 contains 18 residues. The junction had 12 bases not matched to a gene; V was cut back by 4 bases and J by 0 bases. Per germline, CDR1 DFQATT and CDR2 SNEGSKA (reference sequence).